The clone carrying this TCR beta chain occurred a few times. V gave up 0 bases and J gave up 0 bases; unmatched junction bases: 2. The CDR3 sequence is 17 residues long. Per germline, CDR1 MNHEY and CDR2 SVGEGT. This specimen comes from a study of blood T cell repertoires in COVID-19. Across the study: From the United States, Italy and Spain came samples of acute and convalescent COVID-19. In each case, the material was cDNA or gDNA derived from T cells, B-cell-depleted T cells, or PBMCs.

In the original analysis: Using reference gene primer amplification, nucleated cell counts were estimated. The repertoire was sequenced with immunoSEQ multiplex PCR; TCRdb's copy has only in-frame clones and lacks some. V and J calls and clone size are those listed in that table; D and trimming were worked out from the DNA. The sample shows some 220,000 clones, approximately 85% of them seen only once. The Seattle site enrolled patients during active infection and followed them longitudinally. This TCR was sampled from a woman aged 70-85 years with COVID-19, enrolled during active disease. The material sequenced was peripheral blood. The chain carries TRBV6-2 or TRBV6-3 and TRBJ2-2; 9 bases line up with TRBD2. CDR3 region: CASSYSGLAPNTGELFF. The CDR3 bases are TGTGCCAGCAGTTACTCGGGACTAGCCCCGAACACCGGGGAGCTGTTTTTT.